These 16 T cell receptor beta chains originate from one sample sequenced in a study of graft-versus-host responses after intestinal transplantation. Method: immunoSEQ multiplex PCR; TCRdb's copy keeps in-frame clones and lacks some. This sample has approximately 4,300 clones; roughly 21% occur once, and the top ten carry less than 5.5%. The sample here was alloreactive CD4+ T cells from a mixed lymphocyte reaction culture, taken before transplantation. The subset is: CFSE-low proliferating T cells sorted from approximately 6-day pre-transplant mixed lymphocyte reaction (GvH or HvG direction). The receptors were gathered from a human patient who was an organ donor for intestinal transplantation.

J is TRBJ1-1 and V is TRBV4-1; 7 bases align to TRBD1. CDR1 is MGHRA and CDR2 is YSYEKL in the germline V gene. The CDR3 is 16 residues long. V gave up 4 bases and J gave up 2 bases; unmatched junction bases: 10. The chain's CDR3 is CASSPGYEGANTEAFF. The CDR3 bases are TGCGCCAGCAGCCCAGGGTATGAGGGGGCAAACACTGAAGCTTTCTTT.

The chain links TRBV30 to TRBJ2-1; TRBD1 agrees at 11 bases. In germline, CDR1 is GTSNPN, CDR2 SVGIG (reference sequence). The CDR3 length is 16 residues. The V gene end was trimmed by 1 base and the J gene end by 7 bases; junction bases not matched to a gene: 9. DNA of the CDR3: TGTGCCTGGAGTGCTTTCGGGACAGGGGGAAGAAATGAGCAGTTCTTC. Its protein product is CAWSAFGTGGRNEQFF.

This clone has a single count. The rearrangement links TRBV6-4 to TRBJ2-7; no reliable D call. The germline gives CDR1 MRHNA, CDR2 SNTAGT. The CDR3 has 12 residues. V shed 4 bases and J shed 8 bases, with 12 bases lying between them. CDR3 protein: CASSAAGFQQYV. The DNA for the CDR3 is TGTGCCAGCAGTGCGGCAGGATTTCAGCAGTACGTC.

This clone is judged medium-sized (0.01 to 0.1%). The CDR3 nucleotides are TGCGCCAGCAGCGGAACAGGGGAGTATGGCTACACCTTC. It encodes CASSGTGEYGYTF. This chain links TRBV5-1 with TRBJ1-2; 7 nucleotides line up with TRBD1. Germline lookup yields CDR1 SGHRS and CDR2 YFSETQ. CDR3 size: 13 residues. V shed 4 bases and J 5 bases; nucleotides not matched to a gene: 5.

The chain has TRBV6-6 and TRBJ1-6; 7 bases are a match to TRBD1. CDR3 length: 15 residues. J gave up 4 bases and V 4 bases, and 4 bases lay outside the gene matches. The germline V gene has CDR1 MNHNY and CDR2 SVGAGI (reference sequence). CDR3 in amino acids: CASSWTGTYNSPLHF. DNA for the CDR3: TGTGCCAGCAGTTGGACAGGAACTTATAATTCACCCCTCCACTTT.

Judged by abundance, this clone is medium-sized (0.01 to 0.1%). This rearrangement joins TRBV6-5 to TRBJ1-2, with D unclear. The CDR3 length is 11 residues. Trimming took 1 base from V and 8 from J, leaving 5 bases between them. In germline, CDR1 is MNHEY, CDR2 SVGAGI. The CDR3 loop reads CASSYLGGYTF. In DNA, the CDR3 is TGTGCCAGCAGTTACTTGGGCGGCTACACCTTC.

This clone ranks as medium-sized. The chain uses TRBV6-5 and TRBJ2-2, with a tentative D call TRBD2 (6 bases). Germline loops: CDR1 MNHEY, CDR2 SVGAGI. This CDR3 comprises 11 residues. Trimming took off 5 bases at V and 8 bases at J, with 6 bases between the two ends. The CDR3 here is CASSLAGELFF. The CDR3 DNA is TGTGCCAGCAGTCTAGCGGGGGAGCTGTTTTTT.

In its sample, this clone ranks as medium-sized. This chain links TRBV21-1 with TRBJ2-2; the D segment call TRBD1 is taken from the table without a DNA check. TRBV21-1 represents a pseudogene. The CDR3 has 14 residues. The CDR3 protein is CASLPTGNTGELFF. The CDR3 bases are TGTGCCAGCCTCCCGACAGGGAACACCGGGGAGCTGTTTTTT.

There are a few counts of this clone. CDR3 protein: CAWSISVGAGNTIYF. In nucleotides, the CDR3 is TGTGCCTGGAGTATCAGCGTAGGGGCTGGAAACACCATATATTTT. The rearrangement uses TRBV30 and TRBJ1-3, with D possibly matching TRBD1 (5 bases). Per the germline V gene, CDR1 is GTSNPN and CDR2 is SVGIG (reference sequence). V lost 2 bases and J lost 2, with 13 bases in between. This CDR3 has 15 residues.

About this clone: With only one base between it and a far larger clone, this is likely a read error. The rearrangement uses TRBV7-7 and TRBJ1-3; D might be TRBD1 (5 bases). This CDR3 comprises 16 residues. The germline CDR1 and CDR2 sequences are SSHAT and FNYEAQ (reference sequence). DNA for the CDR3: TGTGCTAGCAGCTTAGCGTCGCCGGGGGCTGGAAACACCATATATTTT. Protein: CASSLASPGAGNTIYF.

There are a few counts of this clone. This chain connects TRBV18 to TRBJ2-4; 7 nucleotides align to TRBD2. Trimming took 3 bases from V and 8 from J; bases not matched to a gene: 7. The CDR3 loop spans 14 amino acids. In germline, CDR1 is KGHSH, CDR2 LQKENI. The DNA for the CDR3 is TGTGCCAGCTCACCGGGGGGGATGATGGACATTCAGTACTTC. It codes for CASSPGGMMDIQYF.

Comments on this clone: This may be a read error: a much more frequent sequence differs by one nucleotide. The chain combines TRBV7-3 with TRBJ2-5; no reliable D call. The CDR3 has 11 residues. The germline V gene encodes CDR1 SGHTA and CDR2 FQGTGA. The V and J ends lost 4 bases and 2 bases respectively, with 2 bases between them. Here the CDR3 DNA reads TGTGCCAGCAGCTCACAAGAGACCCAGTACTTC. It encodes CASSSQETQYF.

This clone turned up a few times. This chain uses TRBV7-3 with TRBJ2-5, with a tentative D call TRBD1 (5 bases). The CDR3 length is 13 residues. V was cut by 5 bases and J by 5 bases, with 12 bases left in between. Germline CDR1 is SGHTA and CDR2 is FQGTGA. CDR3 residues: CASSQGRRETQYF. The CDR3, as DNA: TGTGCCAGCAGCCAGGGCCGACGGGAGACCCAGTACTTC.

This sequence joins TRBV7-8 and TRBJ2-1; D unresolved. CDR1 SGHVS and CDR2 FQNEAQ come from the germline V gene. The CDR3 runs 11 residues. V gave up 3 bases and J gave up 8 bases, with 5 bases separating them. This chain's CDR3 is CASSFFHEQFF. The CDR3 DNA is TGTGCCAGCAGCTTCTTCCATGAGCAGTTCTTC.

Judged by abundance, this clone is medium-sized. J is TRBJ1-1 and V is TRBV7-9; D is ambiguous. The CDR3 is 14 residues long. Trimming removed 0 bases at V and 5 bases at J, with 10 bases between. From germline, CDR1 is SEHNR and CDR2 FQNEAQ (reference sequence). The CDR3 nucleotides are TGTGCCAGCAGCTTAGCAGAGGTCCTAACTGAAGCTTTCTTT. Amino acids: CASSLAEVLTEAFF. The whole variable domain, filled in from reference TRBV7-9 and TRBJ1-1, reads DTGVSQNPRHKITKRGQNVTFRCDPISEHNRLYWYRQTLGQGPEFLTYFQNEAQLEKSRLLSDRFSAERPKGSFSTLEIQRTEQGDSAMYLCASSLAEVLTEAFFGQGTRLTVV.

The V and J genes are TRBV4-3 and TRBJ2-5; D perhaps matches TRBD1 (7 bases). The length of the CDR3 is 14 residues. The germline gives CDR1 LGHNA, CDR2 YSLEER. The V end was cut by 4 bases, the J end by 4 bases, with 13 bases between. The CDR3 sequence: CASSPGGGGETQYF. The CDR3 nucleotides read TGCGCCAGCAGCCCAGGGGGAGGCGGAGAGACCCAGTACTTC.